What follows is one T cell receptor (beta chain) and its context. Antigen specificity is unknown. This entry is derived from a study of T cell responses to AZD1222 COVID-19 vaccine. Regarding the study as a whole: It was only a handful of AZD1222 recipients who were seropositive at baseline. Nearly half of spike-specific TCRs reportedly go after variant regions that carry no mutations. The peak T cell response came first, and repertoires were sampled only after it.

Repertoires were generated with immunoSEQ multiplex PCR, while TCRdb's copy carries only in-frame clones and drops some. Of about 140,000 clones listed, roughly nine tenths are singletons. J gave up 5 bases and V 2 bases, and 7 bases lay outside the gene matches. Germline V gene data show CDR1 as SEHNR and CDR2 as FQNEAQ (reference sequence). The CDR3 is made up of 15 amino acids. The origin of this receptor is an adult who received the AZD1222 COVID-19 vaccine. This chain links TRBV7-9 with TRBJ2-7; 9 positions match TRBD2. Material: peripheral blood, obtained 28 days after the second AZD1222 dose. The CDR3 is CASSLSGGGAHEQYF. CDR3 nucleotides: TGTGCCAGCAGCTTATCCGGCGGGGGGGCCCACGAGCAGTACTTC.